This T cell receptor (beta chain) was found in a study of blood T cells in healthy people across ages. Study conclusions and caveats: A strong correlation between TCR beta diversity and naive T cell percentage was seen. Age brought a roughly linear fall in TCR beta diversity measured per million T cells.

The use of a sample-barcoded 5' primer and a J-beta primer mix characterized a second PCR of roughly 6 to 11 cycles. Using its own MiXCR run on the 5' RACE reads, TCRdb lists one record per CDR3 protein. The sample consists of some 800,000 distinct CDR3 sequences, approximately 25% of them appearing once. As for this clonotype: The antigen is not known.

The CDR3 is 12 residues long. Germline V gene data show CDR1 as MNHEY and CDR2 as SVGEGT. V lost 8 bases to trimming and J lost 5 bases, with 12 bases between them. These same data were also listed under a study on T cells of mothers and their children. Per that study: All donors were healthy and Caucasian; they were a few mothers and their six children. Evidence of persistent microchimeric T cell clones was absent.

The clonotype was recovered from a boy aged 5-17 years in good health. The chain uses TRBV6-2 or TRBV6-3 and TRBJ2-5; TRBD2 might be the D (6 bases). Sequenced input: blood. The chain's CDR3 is CASGDGGETQYF. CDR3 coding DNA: TGTGCCAGCGGGGACGGAGGGGAGACCCAGTACTTC.